The clone carrying this T cell receptor beta chain has ten or more counts. These data are taken from a study of patients and donors after allogeneic stem cell transplantation. From the RT-PCR reads, TCRdb called clonotypes with MiXCR, one entry per CDR3 protein. The repertoire includes 30,000 to 35,000 distinct CDR3 sequences, 6.5% to 7% of them detected once, and approximately 30% sits in the top ten. Germline V gene sequence: CDR1 SGHTA, CDR2 FQGNSA. V lost 2 bases and J lost 4, with 6 bases in between. The CDR3 extends over 13 amino acids. This clonotype was obtained from a human donor who was either an allogeneic HSCT recipient or a stem cell or donor lymphocyte infusion donor (not recorded which). It is not recorded whose cells these are; they may come from a transplant donor. Sequenced material: blood, either unsorted or a sorted T cell fraction (not recorded which). The V call is TRBV7-2, the J call TRBJ1-5; D gene unclear. The CDR3: CASSLTANQPQHF. The CDR3 nucleotides read TGTGCCAGCAGCTTAACTGCGAATCAGCCCCAGCATTTT.